This TCR beta chain was retrieved from a study of control samples from healthy donors and cancer patients. Profiled with immunoSEQ multiplex PCR; TCRdb holds only in-frame clones, not every one. The sample holds 260,000 or so clones, over 70% seen once. V shed 1 base, J shed 7 bases, and the junction held 5 bases outside the gene matches. The CDR3 is 14 amino acids. The germline gives CDR1 SGHVS, CDR2 FQNEAQ. The sequence was obtained from an older woman with lung cancer. The chain uses TRBV7-8 and TRBJ1-1; 8 bases fit TRBD1. The sequencing input was PBMCs. CDR3 in DNA: TGTGCCAGCAGCTTAGAGACAGGGGAGGATGAAGCTTTCTTT. This gives the protein CASSLETGEDEAFF.